This T cell receptor beta chain originates from a study of shared clonotypes between healthy human individuals. Study-wide findings and caveats: Expectations were that clonotype sharing among donors would be affected by sequencing depth. Around 5% of naive CD4 clonotypes were common to a few donors.

Germline V gives CDR1 GTSNPN, CDR2 SVGIG (reference sequence). Trimming removed 0 bases from V and 4 bases from J; junction bases left unmatched: 7. The CDR3 runs 15 residues. TCRdb's copy holds only in-frame clones and misses some; the assay was immunoSEQ multiplex PCR. Among about 2.4 million clones listed, roughly 92% were seen once. Regarding this clone: Its target is not known.

The chain combines TRBV30 with TRBJ2-7; 9 bases line up with TRBD1. Sequences were obtained from naive CD4+ T cells sorted from blood. Subset specified: CD45RA+ positively selected. This TCR came from a man aged 18 to 30 in good health. For the CDR3, the DNA is TGTGCCTGGAGTGTACTGGGGACAGGGACTTACGAGCAGTACTTC. Translating gives CAWSVLGTGTYEQYF.